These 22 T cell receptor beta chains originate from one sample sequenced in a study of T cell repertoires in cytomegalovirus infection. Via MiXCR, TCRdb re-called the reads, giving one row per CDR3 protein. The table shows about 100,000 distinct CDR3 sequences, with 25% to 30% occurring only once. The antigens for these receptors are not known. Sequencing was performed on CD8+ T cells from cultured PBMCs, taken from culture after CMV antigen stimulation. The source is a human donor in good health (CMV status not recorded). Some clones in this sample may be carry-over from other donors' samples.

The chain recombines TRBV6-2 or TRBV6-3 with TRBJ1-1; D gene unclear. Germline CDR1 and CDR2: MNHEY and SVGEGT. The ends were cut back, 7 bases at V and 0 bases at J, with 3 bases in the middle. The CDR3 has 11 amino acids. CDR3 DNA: TGTGCCAGCATGGTGAACACTGAAGCTTTCTTT. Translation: CASMVNTEAFF.

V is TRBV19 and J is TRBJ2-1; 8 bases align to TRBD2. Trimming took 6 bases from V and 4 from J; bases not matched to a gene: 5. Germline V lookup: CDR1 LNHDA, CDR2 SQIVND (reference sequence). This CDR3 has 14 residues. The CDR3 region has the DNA TGTGCCAGTAGAGAAGCGGGGGAGTACAATGAGCAGTTCTTC. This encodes CASREAGEYNEQFF.

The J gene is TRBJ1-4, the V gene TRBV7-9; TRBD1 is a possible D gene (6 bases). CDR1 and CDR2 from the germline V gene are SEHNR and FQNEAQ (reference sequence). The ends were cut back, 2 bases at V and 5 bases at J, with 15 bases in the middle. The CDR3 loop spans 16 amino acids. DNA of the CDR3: TGTGCCAGCAGCTTAAGGGGAGCAGGGACAAATGAAAAACTGTTTTTT. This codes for CASSLRGAGTNEKLFF. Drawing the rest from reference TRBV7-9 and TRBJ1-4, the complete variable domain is DTGVSQNPRHKITKRGQNVTFRCDPISEHNRLYWYRQTLGQGPEFLTYFQNEAQLEKSRLLSDRFSAERPKGSFSTLEIQRTEQGDSAMYLCASSLRGAGTNEKLFFGSGTQLSVL.

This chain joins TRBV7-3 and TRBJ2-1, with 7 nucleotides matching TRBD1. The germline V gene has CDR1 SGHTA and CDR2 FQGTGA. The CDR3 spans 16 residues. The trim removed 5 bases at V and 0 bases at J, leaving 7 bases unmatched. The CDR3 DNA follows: TGTGCCAGCAGCCCAAGAGCAGGGGGCTCCTACAATGAGCAGTTCTTC. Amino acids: CASSPRAGGSYNEQFF.

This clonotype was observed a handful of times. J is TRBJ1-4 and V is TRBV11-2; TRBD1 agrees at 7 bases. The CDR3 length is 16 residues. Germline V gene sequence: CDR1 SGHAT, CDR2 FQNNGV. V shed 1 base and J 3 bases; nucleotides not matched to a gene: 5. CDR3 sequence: CASSLGAGTANEKLFF. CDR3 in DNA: TGTGCCAGCAGCTTAGGGGCCGGGACAGCTAATGAAAAACTGTTTTTT.

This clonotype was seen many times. DNA of the CDR3: TGTGCCAGCAGCGGGGACAGGCTGAACACTGAAGCTTTCTTT. Translated: CASSGDRLNTEAFF. V is TRBV12-3 or TRBV12-4 and J is TRBJ1-1, with 8 bases matching TRBD1. The ends lost 6 bases at V and 0 bases at J; junction bases unmatched: 3. The CDR3 has 14 amino acids.

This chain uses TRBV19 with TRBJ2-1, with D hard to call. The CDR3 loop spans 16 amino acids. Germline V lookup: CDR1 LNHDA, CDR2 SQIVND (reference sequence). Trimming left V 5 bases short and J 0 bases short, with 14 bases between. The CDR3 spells CASSHLSVSSYNEQFF. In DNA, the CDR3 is TGTGCCAGTAGTCACCTATCGGTGAGCTCCTACAATGAGCAGTTCTTC.

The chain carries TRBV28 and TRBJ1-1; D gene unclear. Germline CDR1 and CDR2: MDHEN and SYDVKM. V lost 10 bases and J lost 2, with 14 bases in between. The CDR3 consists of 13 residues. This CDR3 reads CATNAVRNTEAFF. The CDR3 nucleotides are TGTGCCACCAACGCAGTTCGAAACACTGAAGCTTTCTTT. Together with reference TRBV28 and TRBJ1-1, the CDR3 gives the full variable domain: DVKVTQSSRYLVKRTGEKVFLECVQDMDHENMFWYRQDPGLGLRLIYFSYDVKMKEKGDIPEGYSVSREKKERFSLILESASTNQTSMYLCATNAVRNTEAFFGQGTRLTVV.

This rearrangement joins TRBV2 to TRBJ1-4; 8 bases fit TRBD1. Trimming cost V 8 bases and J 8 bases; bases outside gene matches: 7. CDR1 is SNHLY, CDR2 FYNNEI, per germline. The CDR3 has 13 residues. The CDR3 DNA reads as TGTGCCAGCCAGGGACAGGAGCACGAAAAACTGTTTTTT. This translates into CASQGQEHEKLFF.

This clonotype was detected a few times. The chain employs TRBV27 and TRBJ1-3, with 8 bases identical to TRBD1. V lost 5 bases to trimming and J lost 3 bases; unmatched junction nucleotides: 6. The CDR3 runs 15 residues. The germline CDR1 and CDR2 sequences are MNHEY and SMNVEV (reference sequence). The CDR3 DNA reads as TGTGCCAGCAGTGTAACAGGGGGGGATGGAAACACCATATATTTT. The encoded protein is CASSVTGGDGNTIYF.

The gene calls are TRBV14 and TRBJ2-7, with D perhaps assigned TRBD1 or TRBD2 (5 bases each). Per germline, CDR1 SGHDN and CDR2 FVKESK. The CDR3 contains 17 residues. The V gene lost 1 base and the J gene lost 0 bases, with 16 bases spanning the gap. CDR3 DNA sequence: TGTGCCAGCAGCCAAGGATGGGAAGGGACCCACTCCTACGAGCAGTACTTC. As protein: CASSQGWEGTHSYEQYF.

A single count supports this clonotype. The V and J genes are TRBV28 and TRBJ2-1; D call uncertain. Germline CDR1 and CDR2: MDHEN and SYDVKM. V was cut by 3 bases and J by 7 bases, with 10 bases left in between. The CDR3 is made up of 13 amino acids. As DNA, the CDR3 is TGTGCCAGCAGTTTCGGCGTGTCGAATGAGCAGTTCTTC. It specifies CASSFGVSNEQFF.

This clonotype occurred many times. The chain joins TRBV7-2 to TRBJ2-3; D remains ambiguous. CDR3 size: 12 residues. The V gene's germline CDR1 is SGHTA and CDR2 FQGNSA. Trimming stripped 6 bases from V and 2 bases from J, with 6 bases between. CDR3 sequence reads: CASRLVTDTQYF. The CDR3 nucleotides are TGTGCCAGCAGACTGGTCACAGATACGCAGTATTTT. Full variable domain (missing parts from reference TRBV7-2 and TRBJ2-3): GAGVSQSPSNKVTEKGKDVELRCDPISGHTALYWYRQSLGQGLEFLIYFQGNSAPDKSGLPSDRFSAERTGGSVSTLTIQRTQQEDSAVYLCASRLVTDTQYFGPGTRLTVL.

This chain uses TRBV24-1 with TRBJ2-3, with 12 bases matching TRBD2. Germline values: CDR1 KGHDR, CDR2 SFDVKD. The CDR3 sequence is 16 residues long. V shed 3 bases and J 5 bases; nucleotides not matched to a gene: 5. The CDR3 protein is CATSDGLAGPLDTQYF. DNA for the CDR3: TGTGCCACCAGTGATGGACTAGCGGGGCCATTAGATACGCAGTATTTT.

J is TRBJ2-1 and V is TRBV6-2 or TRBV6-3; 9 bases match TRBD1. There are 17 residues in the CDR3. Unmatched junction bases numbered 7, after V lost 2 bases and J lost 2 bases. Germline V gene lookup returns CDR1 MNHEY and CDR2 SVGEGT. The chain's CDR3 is CASSYTYGTGTYNEQFF. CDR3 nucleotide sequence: TGTGCCAGCAGTTACACCTACGGGACAGGGACCTACAATGAGCAGTTCTTC.

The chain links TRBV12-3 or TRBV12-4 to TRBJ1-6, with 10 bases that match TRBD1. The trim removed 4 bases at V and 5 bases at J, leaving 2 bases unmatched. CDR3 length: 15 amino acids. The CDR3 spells CASSSGTGDNSPLHF. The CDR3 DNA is TGTGCCAGCAGTTCTGGGACAGGGGATAATTCACCCCTCCACTTT.

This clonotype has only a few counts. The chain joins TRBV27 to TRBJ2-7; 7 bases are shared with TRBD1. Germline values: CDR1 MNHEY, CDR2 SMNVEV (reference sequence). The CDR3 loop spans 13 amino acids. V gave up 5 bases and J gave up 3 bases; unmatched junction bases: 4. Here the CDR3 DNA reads TGTGCCAGCAGTAAAGGGGGCGGCTACGAGCAGTACTTC. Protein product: CASSKGGGYEQYF.

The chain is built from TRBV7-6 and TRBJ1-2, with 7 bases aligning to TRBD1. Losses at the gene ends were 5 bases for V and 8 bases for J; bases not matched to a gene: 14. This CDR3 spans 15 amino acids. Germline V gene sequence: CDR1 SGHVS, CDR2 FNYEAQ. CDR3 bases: TGTGCCAGCAGCCGTCTGGGAGGGGGCTCCGACGGCTACACCTTC. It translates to CASSRLGGGSDGYTF. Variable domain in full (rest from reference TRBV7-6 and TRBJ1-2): GAGVSQSPRYKVTKRGQDVALRCDPISGHVSLYWYRQALGQGPEFLTYFNYEAQQDKSGLPNDRFSAERPEGSISTLTIQRTEQRDSAMYRCASSRLGGGSDGYTFGSGTRLTVV.

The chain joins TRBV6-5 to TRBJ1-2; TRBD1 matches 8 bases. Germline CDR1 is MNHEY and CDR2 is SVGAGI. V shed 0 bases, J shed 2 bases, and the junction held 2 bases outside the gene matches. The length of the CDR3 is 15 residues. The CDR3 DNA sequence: TGTGCCAGCAGTTACTCCGGGACAGGAAACTATGGCTACACCTTC. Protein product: CASSYSGTGNYGYTF.

In DNA, the CDR3 is TGTGCCAGCAGCCAAGTAGTCAGGGGGGACGCTTTCTTT. This translates into CASSQVVRGDAFF. V and J are TRBV14 and TRBJ1-1; 7 positions match TRBD1. The CDR3 totals 13 residues. V was clipped by 1 base and J by 11 bases; unmatched bases: 7. Per germline, CDR1 SGHDN and CDR2 FVKESK. Supplemented by reference TRBV14 and TRBJ1-1, the full variable domain reads EAGVTQFPSHSVIEKGQTVTLRCDPISGHDNLYWYRRVMGKEIKFLLHFVKESKQDESGMPNNRFLAERTGGTYSTLKVQPAELEDSGVYFCASSQVVRGDAFFGQGTRLTVV.

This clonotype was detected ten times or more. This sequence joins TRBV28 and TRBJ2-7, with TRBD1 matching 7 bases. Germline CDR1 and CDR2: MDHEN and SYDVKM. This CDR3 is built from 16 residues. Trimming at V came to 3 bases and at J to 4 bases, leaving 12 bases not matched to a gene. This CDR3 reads CASSFPDRTPSYEQYF. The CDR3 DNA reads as TGTGCCAGCAGTTTCCCGGACAGGACCCCATCTTACGAGCAGTACTTC.

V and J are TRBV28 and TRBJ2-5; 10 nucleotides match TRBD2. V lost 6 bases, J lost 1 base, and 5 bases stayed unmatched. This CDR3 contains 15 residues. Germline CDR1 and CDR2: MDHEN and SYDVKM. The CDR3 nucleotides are TGTGCCAGCAGCTCGGGACTAGCGATCCAAGAGACCCAGTACTTC. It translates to CASSSGLAIQETQYF.